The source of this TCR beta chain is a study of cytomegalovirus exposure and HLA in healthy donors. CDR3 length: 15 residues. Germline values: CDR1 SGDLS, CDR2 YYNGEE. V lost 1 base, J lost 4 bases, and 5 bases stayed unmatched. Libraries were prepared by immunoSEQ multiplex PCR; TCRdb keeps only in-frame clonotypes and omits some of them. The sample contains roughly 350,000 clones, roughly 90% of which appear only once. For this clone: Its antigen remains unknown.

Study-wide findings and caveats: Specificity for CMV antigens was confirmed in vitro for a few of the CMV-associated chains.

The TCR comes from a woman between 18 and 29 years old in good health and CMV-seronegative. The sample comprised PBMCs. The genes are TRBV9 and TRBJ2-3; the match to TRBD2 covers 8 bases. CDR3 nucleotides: TGTGCCAGCAGCGTACTCCGGGAGGGCCCAGATACGCAGTATTTT. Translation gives CASSVLREGPDTQYF. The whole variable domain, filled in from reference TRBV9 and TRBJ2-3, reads DSGVTQTPKHLITATGQRVTLRCSPRSGDLSVYWYQQSLDQGLQFLIQYYNGEERAKGNILERFSAQQFPDLHSELNLSSLELGDSALYFCASSVLREGPDTQYFGPGTRLTVL.